A selection of T cell receptor beta chains follows, all from one sample in a study of cytomegalovirus exposure and HLA in healthy donors. Sequencing used immunoSEQ multiplex PCR; TCRdb keeps in-frame clones, though not all of them. In the table there are some 310,000 clones, approximately 86% of which are singletons. The sequenced sample was PBMCs. The receptor set was obtained from a man aged 30-40 years in good health and CMV-seronegative. Each CDR3 is given with its conserved first and last residue. D genes are given only for firm matches. Expanded clones get a size class; other rows say once, few or many, or leave the size out.

V	J	size	D	length	DNA	CDR3
TRBV7-2	TRBJ2-1	.	.	14	TGTGCCAGCAGCTTTGGGTTGGGCAGCAATGAGCAGTTCTTC	CASSFGLGSNEQFF
TRBV6-5	TRBJ2-7	.	.	11	TGTGCCAGCAGTCGGGGCTACGAGCAGTACTTC	CASSRGYEQYF
TRBV7-9	TRBJ2-1	.	.	12	TGTGCCAGCAGCAACTCATACAATGAGCAGTTCTTC	CASSNSYNEQFF
TRBV7-9	TRBJ2-2	.	.	17	TGTGCCAGCAGCCCCGGAGGGGGGGGGACGAACACCGGGGAGCTGTTTTTT	CASSPGGGGTNTGELFF
TRBV27	TRBJ2-1	.	TRBD1	15	TGTGCCAGCAGTTTTGACAGGGGATCCAACAATGAGCAGTTCTTC	CASSFDRGSNNEQFF
TRBV29-1	TRBJ2-1	.	TRBD2	15	TGCAGCGTCGACGGGACTAGCGGGGGGGCTTTTGAGCAGTTCTTC	CSVDGTSGGAFEQFF
TRBV18	TRBJ1-2	few	.	16	TGTGCCAGCTCACTCTCGACAGCGCCTCCTGTCTATGGCTACACCTTC	CASSLSTAPPVYGYTF
TRBV4-1	TRBJ1-6	.	.	15	TGCGCCAGCAGCCAAGAGTTTGGGGCTGGATCACCCCTCCACTTT	CASSQEFGAGSPLHF
TRBV2	TRBJ2-3	.	.	12	TGTGCCAGCATTCGGGGAAAAGATACGCAGTATTTT	CASIRGKDTQYF
TRBV5-8	TRBJ1-2	.	.	15	TGTGCCAGCAGCTTGGACAGGGAAGGATCCTATGGCTACACCTTC	CASSLDREGSYGYTF
TRBV29-1	TRBJ2-5	.	.	13	TGCAGCGCCCGCACCGGGAAAGAAGAGACCCAGTACTTC	CSARTGKEETQYF
TRBV19	TRBJ1-2	few	.	13	TGTGCCAGTACTCCGGGGTCGGGTAGAGGCTACACCTTC	CASTPGSGRGYTF
TRBV4-1	TRBJ1-1	.	.	16	TGCGCCAGCAGCCAAGTGGGGGGAGGGAGAAACACTGAAGCTTTCTTT	CASSQVGGGRNTEAFF
TRBV7-8	TRBJ2-7	.	TRBD1	15	TGTGCCAGCAGCTCTACCGGGACAGGCTCCTACGAGCAGTACTTC	CASSSTGTGSYEQYF
TRBV2	TRBJ1-6	once	.	19	TGTGCCAGCAGGGGGGCTTTTGGACCGGATGGAGACCGGAGTTCACCCCTCCACTTT	CASRGAFGPDGDRSSPLHF
TRBV19	TRBJ1-3	.	.	16	TGTGCCAGTACCCCTAACCCCGGGAGCTCTGGAAACACCATATATTTT	CASTPNPGSSGNTIYF
TRBV5-1	TRBJ2-7	few	TRBD1	15	TGCGCCAGCAGCTTGGCGACAGGGAACCCCTACGAGCAGTACTTC	CASSLATGNPYEQYF
TRBV7-9	TRBJ1-1	once	.	15	TGTGCCAGCAGCCTCTCGCCTCCGCGACAGAATGAAGCTTTCTTT	CASSLSPPRQNEAFF
TRBV18	TRBJ1-2	.	TRBD1	13	TGTGCCAGCTCACCTGACAGGGAGAATGGCTACACCTTC	CASSPDRENGYTF
TRBV5-5	TRBJ2-7	.	.	12	TGTGCCAGCAGCCGTAGAGTCCCCGAGCAGTACTTC	CASSRRVPEQYF
TRBV16	TRBJ1-5	medium-sized	TRBD1	14	TGTGCCAGCAGCCAAATGGTAGGGGGCCAGCCCCAGCATTTT	CASSQMVGGQPQHF
TRBV10-1	TRBJ1-6	.	TRBD1	16	TGCGCCAGCAGTGAGTCGGCAGGGGGCCGGGATTCACCCCTCCACTTT	CASSESAGGRDSPLHF
TRBV7-2	TRBJ1-6	.	.	16	TGTGCCAGCAGCCCCGCGACAGAGTCCTATAATTCACCCCTCCACTTT	CASSPATESYNSPLHF
TRBV19	TRBJ2-5	once	.	13	TGTGCCAGTAGTACAACAGGGAGCAAGACCCAGTACTTC	CASSTTGSKTQYF
TRBV5-1	TRBJ2-1	.	TRBD2	16	TGCGCCAGCAGCCCCACGACTAGCAGACGCTACAATGAGCAGTTCTTC	CASSPTTSRRYNEQFF
TRBV7-8	TRBJ1-1	.	TRBD1	14	TGTGCCAGCAGGGACAGGCGCATGAACACTGAAGCTTTCTTT	CASRDRRMNTEAFF
TRBV7-6	TRBJ2-1	.	.	13	TGTGCCAGCAGCTTAGTGACAGAATATGAGCAGTTCTTC	CASSLVTEYEQFF
TRBV7-6	TRBJ1-5	.	TRBD1	15	TGTGCCAGCAGCTTCGGGACAGGGTCGGGTCAGCCCCAGCATTTT	CASSFGTGSGQPQHF
TRBV6-6	TRBJ2-2	.	TRBD1	16	TGTGCCAGCAGGAGTACCCGGACAGGGGGTACCGGGGAGCTGTTTTTT	CASRSTRTGGTGELFF
TRBV7-8	TRBJ2-5	.	TRBD2	17	TGTGCCAGCAGCTTAGGGGCGACTAGCGGGGGGATGGAGACCCAGTACTTC	CASSLGATSGGMETQYF
TRBV29-1	TRBJ2-2	.	.	14	TGCAGCGTACCCGGCGGCCTCGGGGCCGGGGAGCTGTTTTTT	CSVPGGLGAGELFF
TRBV6-6	TRBJ1-3	.	.	16	TGTGCCAGCAGCTACGGGGGCAGGGAACGTACAAACACCATATATTTT	CASSYGGRERTNTIYF
TRBV5-1	TRBJ2-2	.	.	14	TGCGCCAGCAGCTTGCTCGGGAACACCGGGGAGCTGTTTTTT	CASSLLGNTGELFF
TRBV11-3	TRBJ2-5	.	.	13	TGTGCCAGCAGCTTGCGGGGTCAAGAGACCCAGTACTTC	CASSLRGQETQYF
TRBV9	TRBJ2-7	.	TRBD2	14	TGTGCCAGCAGCCCCCTGGCGGGGGGGTACGAGCAGTACTTC	CASSPLAGGYEQYF
TRBV2	TRBJ2-5	.	TRBD1	17	TGTGCCAGCAGTGTTGGTGGGACAGGGGTACTCCAAGAGACCCAGTACTTC	CASSVGGTGVLQETQYF
TRBV7-9	TRBJ2-5	.	.	15	TGTGCCAGCAGCCCCGGACACCGTCCTTCGGAGACCCAGTACTTC	CASSPGHRPSETQYF
TRBV11-3	TRBJ2-7	.	TRBD1	12	TGTGCCAGCAGTCGTACAGGGGGCGAGCAGTACTTC	CASSRTGGEQYF
TRBV5-8	TRBJ1-1	.	.	16	TGTGCCAGCAGCTTGGGACAGGCGATACGGAACACTGAAGCTTTCTTT	CASSLGQAIRNTEAFF
TRBV11-2	TRBJ2-7	.	.	15	TGTGCCAGCAGCTTAGTTTCAGGGGCGGGCTACGAGCAGTACTTC	CASSLVSGAGYEQYF
TRBV6-5	TRBJ2-1	.	.	14	TGTGCCAGCCGAGTATCGACAGGCTACAATGAGCAGTTCTTC	CASRVSTGYNEQFF
TRBV2	TRBJ1-3	.	.	14	TGTGCCAGCAGTGACAGGCCTTCTGGAAACACCATATATTTT	CASSDRPSGNTIYF
TRBV9	TRBJ2-1	.	TRBD1	14	TGTGCCAGCAGCGTAGGGACAGGGGTAAATGAGCAGTTCTTC	CASSVGTGVNEQFF
TRBV16	TRBJ1-2	.	.	13	TGTGCCAGCAGCCCCCTACAGGGCTATGGCTACACCTTC	CASSPLQGYGYTF
TRBV5-8	TRBJ1-5	once	TRBD1	14	TGTGCCAGCAGCGGACAGGGGGCCGATCAGCCCCAGCATTTT	CASSGQGADQPQHF
TRBV18	TRBJ2-7	.	TRBD1	14	TGTGCCAGCTCACCCGGGACAGGCACCTACGAGCAGTACTTC	CASSPGTGTYEQYF